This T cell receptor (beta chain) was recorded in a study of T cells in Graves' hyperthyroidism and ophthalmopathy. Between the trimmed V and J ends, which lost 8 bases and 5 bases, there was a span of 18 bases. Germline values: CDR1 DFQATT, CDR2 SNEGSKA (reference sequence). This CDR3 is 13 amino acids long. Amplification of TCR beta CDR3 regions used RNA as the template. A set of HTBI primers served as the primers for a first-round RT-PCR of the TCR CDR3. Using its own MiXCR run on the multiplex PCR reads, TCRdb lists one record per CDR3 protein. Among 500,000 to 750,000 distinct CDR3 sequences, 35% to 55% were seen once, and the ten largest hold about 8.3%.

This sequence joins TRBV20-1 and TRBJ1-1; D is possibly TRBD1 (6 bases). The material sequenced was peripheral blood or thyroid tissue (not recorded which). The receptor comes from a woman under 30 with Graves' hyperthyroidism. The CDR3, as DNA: TGCAGTTTAGCGGGGCGCCAGGGGACTGAAGCTTTCTTT. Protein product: CSLAGRQGTEAFF.